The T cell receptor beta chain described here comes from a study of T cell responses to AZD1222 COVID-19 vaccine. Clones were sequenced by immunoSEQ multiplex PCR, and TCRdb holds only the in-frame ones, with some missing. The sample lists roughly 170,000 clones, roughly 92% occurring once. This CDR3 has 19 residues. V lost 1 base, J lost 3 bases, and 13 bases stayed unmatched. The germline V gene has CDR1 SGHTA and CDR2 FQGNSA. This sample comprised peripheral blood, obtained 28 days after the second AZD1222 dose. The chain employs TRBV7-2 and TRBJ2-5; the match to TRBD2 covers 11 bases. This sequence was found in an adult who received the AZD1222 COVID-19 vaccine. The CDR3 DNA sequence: TGTGCCAGCAGCTTAGGGAGGCCTAGCGGGGGGTCCAAAAAAGAGACCCAGTACTTC. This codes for CASSLGRPSGGSKKETQYF.